These 16 T cell receptor beta chains share one sample of origin, sequenced in a study of T cell repertoires in cytomegalovirus infection. One entry per CDR3 protein, called by TCRdb with MiXCR from the reads. The sample holds around 260,000 distinct CDR3 sequences, roughly 23% seen once. The specimen sequenced was PBMCs. These receptors were taken from a human donor in good health (CMV status not recorded). Some clones in this sample may be carry-over from other donors' samples.

In its sample, this clonotype was seen a few times. The chain combines TRBV20-1 with TRBJ1-3; 7 bases are a match to TRBD1. Per the germline V gene, CDR1 is DFQATT and CDR2 is SNEGSKA (reference sequence). The J segment lost 4 bases and the V segment lost 6 bases, leaving 9 bases of the junction unmatched. The CDR3 length is 14 residues. This CDR3 reads CSAQDRAAGNTIYF. CDR3 nucleotides: TGCAGTGCCCAAGACAGGGCTGCCGGAAACACCATATATTTT.

This clonotype appeared many times. The chain is built from TRBV7-8 and TRBJ2-7, with D hard to call. The CDR3 loop spans 13 amino acids. V lost 4 bases to trimming and J lost 1 base, with 8 bases between them. Germline loops: CDR1 SGHVS, CDR2 FQNEAQ. This CDR3 is CASSSYMSYEQYF. CDR3 DNA sequence: TGTGCCAGCAGCTCGTACATGTCCTACGAGCAGTACTTC.

This clonotype has a count of ten or more. The chain has TRBV7-2 and TRBJ2-3, with D perhaps matching TRBD1 (6 bases). The V gene lost 3 bases and the J gene lost 3 bases, with 10 bases spanning the gap. The CDR3 has 14 residues. Germline CDR1 is SGHTA and CDR2 is FQGNSA. CDR3 coding DNA: TGTGCCAGCAGCTTCGGACAGACGACAGATACGCAGTATTTT. Protein sequence: CASSFGQTTDTQYF. Looking up the rest from reference TRBV7-2 and TRBJ2-3 gives the full variable domain: GAGVSQSPSNKVTEKGKDVELRCDPISGHTALYWYRQSLGQGLEFLIYFQGNSAPDKSGLPSDRFSAERTGGSVSTLTIQRTQQEDSAVYLCASSFGQTTDTQYFGPGTRLTVL.

This clonotype has a count of ten or more. The chain combines TRBV6-1 with TRBJ1-2; possibly TRBD1 for D (5 bases). Germline lookup yields CDR1 MNHNS and CDR2 SASEGT. V lost 5 bases to trimming and J lost 4 bases, with 8 bases between them. This CDR3 is built from 12 residues. The CDR3 protein is CASSPGGYGYTF. CDR3 DNA sequence: TGTGCCAGCAGTCCGGGGGGCTATGGCTACACCTTC.

The chain recombines TRBV5-6 with TRBJ2-2, with D possibly being TRBD2 (5 bases). CDR3 length equals 14 residues. The germline V gene has CDR1 SGHDT and CDR2 YYEEEE. The germline V and J ends were trimmed by 2 bases and 1 base, with 6 bases remaining between them. DNA for the CDR3: TGTGCCAGCAGCTTTACTAGGAACACCGGGGAGCTGTTTTTT. This sequence encodes CASSFTRNTGELFF.

This clonotype was observed at least ten times. V and J are TRBV7-2 and TRBJ1-2, with a weak D call TRBD1 (5 bases). This CDR3 is built from 13 residues. Germline lookup yields CDR1 SGHTA and CDR2 FQGNSA. The ends were cut back, 1 base at V and 6 bases at J, with 9 bases in the middle. This CDR3 is CASSLVTAHGYTF. The CDR3 DNA is TGTGCCAGCAGCTTAGTGACAGCGCATGGCTACACCTTC.

The J gene is TRBJ2-2, the V gene TRBV20-1, with D perhaps TRBD1 (6 bases). Per germline, CDR1 DFQATT and CDR2 SNEGSKA (reference sequence). V was pared by 3 bases and J by 6 bases, with 14 bases between. This CDR3 has 14 residues. The CDR3 protein is CSASDRTTPGELFF. In DNA, the CDR3 is TGCAGTGCTAGTGACAGGACAACACCCGGGGAGCTGTTTTTT.

V and J are TRBV12-3 or TRBV12-4 and TRBJ1-5; 8 positions match TRBD1. The CDR3 has 16 amino acids. The J segment lost 3 bases and the V segment lost 5 bases, leaving 9 bases of the junction unmatched. CDR3: CASSPTGVGINQPQHF. CDR3 DNA sequence: TGTGCCAGCAGTCCGACAGGGGTCGGTATCAATCAGCCCCAGCATTTT.

On this clonotype: A read error is possible here, since a much larger clone lies one base away. The limits of the CDR3 on the DNA are not certain, so only TCRdb's listed CDR3 is given. V is TRBV6-5 and J is TRBJ2-5; TRBD1 reflects the table's D call only, with no check against the DNA. In germline, CDR1 is MNHEY, CDR2 SVGAGI. The CDR3 region is 17 residues in length, termini included. The chain's CDR3 is CASSYQGFGQGIETQCF.

This clonotype was observed a few times. The chain recombines TRBV12-3 or TRBV12-4 with TRBJ1-2; unclear D gene. V was cut by 3 bases and J by 7 bases, with 12 bases left in between. The CDR3 runs to 13 residues. CDR3 DNA sequence: TGTGCCAGCAGTTTGGGCGGGCCACCTGGCTACACCTTC. It yields the protein CASSLGGPPGYTF.

The chain couples TRBV2 to TRBJ1-1, with a tentative D call TRBD1 (6 bases). Trimming shortened V by 7 bases and J by 0 bases, and 15 bases separated the two germline ends. Germline-derived CDR1 and CDR2 are SNHLY and FYNNEI. The CDR3 consists of 15 residues. Here the CDR3 reads CASITPGHMNTEAFF. The CDR3 region has the DNA TGTGCCAGCATCACCCCGGGACATATGAACACTGAAGCTTTCTTT.

This clonotype was recorded at least ten times. V gene TRBV5-1 combines with J gene TRBJ1-3, with D unclear. V dropped 2 bases and J dropped 5 bases, with 11 bases sitting between them. The CDR3 sequence is 14 residues long. From germline, CDR1 is SGHRS and CDR2 YFSETQ. DNA of the CDR3: TGCGCCAGCAGCTTTGGAACGGCCCGAAACACCATATATTTT. This gives the protein CASSFGTARNTIYF.

This clonotype appeared a few times. The chain recombines TRBV27 with TRBJ1-5, with D unresolved. Deletions cut 5 bases from V and 1 base from J, with 9 bases between. The CDR3 is 14 residues long. The germline gives CDR1 MNHEY, CDR2 SMNVEV (reference sequence). The CDR3 here is CASSPLTSNQPQHF. As DNA, the CDR3 is TGTGCCAGCAGTCCACTGACCAGCAATCAGCCCCAGCATTTT.

The genes are TRBV7-3 and TRBJ1-1; D perhaps matches TRBD1 (6 bases). From germline, CDR1 is SGHTA and CDR2 FQGTGA. The V end was cut by 5 bases, the J end by 3 bases, with 16 bases between. The CDR3 length is 15 residues. CDR3 in DNA: TGTGCCAGCAGCCCCCCCGGGGGCAGGTACACTGAAGCTTTCTTT. It translates to CASSPPGGRYTEAFF.

This clonotype was found many times. This sequence joins TRBV12-3 or TRBV12-4 and TRBJ2-1; TRBD1 matches at 10 bases. The V and J ends lost 6 bases and 5 bases, in that order; junction bases with no gene match: 7. The CDR3 is made up of 15 amino acids. CDR3 coding DNA: TGTGCCAGCAGCCCCCGACAGGGGGCGGACAATGAGCAGTTCTTC. Residues: CASSPRQGADNEQFF.

In its sample, this clonotype was seen a few times. The rearrangement links TRBV7-2 to TRBJ1-5, with 8 positions matching TRBD1. V trimming: 5 bases; J trimming: 4 bases; junction bases outside the gene matches: 4. CDR3 length equals 14 residues. Germline V gives CDR1 SGHTA, CDR2 FQGNSA. Written as DNA, the CDR3 is TGTGCCAGCAGCGGACAGGGCGGGAATCAGCCCCAGCATTTT. This gives the protein CASSGQGGNQPQHF.